This T cell receptor (beta chain) was identified in a study of blood T cell repertoires in COVID-19. Study summary: The origin of the acute and convalescent COVID-19 samples was the United States, Italy and Spain. PBMCs, B-cell-depleted T cells, or T cells provided the cDNA or gDNA that made up the material.

In the authors' workflow: Reference gene primer amplification gave estimated nucleated cell counts. Measured with immunoSEQ multiplex PCR; TCRdb has only the in-frame clones, and not every one. That table is the source of V, J and clone size, and D and trimming were worked out from the DNA. The sample contains 30,000 to 40,000 clones, around nine tenths of which appear only once. Germline V gene sequence: CDR1 MNHEY, CDR2 SVGAGI. Between the trimmed V and J ends, which lost 8 bases and 0 bases, there was a span of 17 bases. The CDR3 runs 15 residues. This clonotype originated in a human donor with active COVID-19. The donor label of this sample is uncertain. The genes are TRBV6-5 and TRBJ2-7; possible D gene TRBD2, 6 bases. Input material: peripheral blood. CDR3 nucleotides: TGTGCCAGCGGATACCTTAGCGGAAGCTCCTACGAGCAGTACTTC. Residues: CASGYLSGSSYEQYF.